This TCR beta chain was profiled in a study of blood T cell repertoires in COVID-19. Generated by immunoSEQ multiplex PCR, the TCRdb table keeps only in-frame clones and is missing some. The profile shows 200,000 to 250,000 clones, 81% of them singletons. In assigning cohorts, the study relied on participant-reported clinical history. From germline, CDR1 is SGHVS and CDR2 FQNEAQ. With 5 bases clipped from V and 4 bases from J, the junction kept 3 bases outside the gene matches. This CDR3 spans 13 amino acids. This clone has only a few counts. The V gene is TRBV7-8, the J gene TRBJ1-1; 8 bases are a match to TRBD1. The TCR comes from a woman between 45 and 60 years old with acute COVID-19. The specimen sequenced was PBMCs or T cells enriched from blood (not recorded which). CDR3 region: CASSPGGGTEAFF. The DNA for the CDR3 is TGTGCCAGCAGCCCAGGGGGCGGCACTGAAGCTTTCTTT.